This TCR beta chain was identified during a study of T cells expressing NK-cell markers. Study-wide background: Seven sequenced donors out of eight were HCMV-seropositive, one seronegative.

The CDR3 extends over 16 amino acids. Looked up from germline, CDR1 is KGHSH and CDR2 is LQKENI. Regarding this clonotype: The target antigen is unknown.

The study, taken as a whole, reports: HCMV specificity of expanded NKG2C+ T cell clones remained unclear. Researchers report these clonotypes also headed the CD3+CD56-NKG2C+ fraction in a few donors. CD8+ T cells in roughly six donors included dominant NKG2C+ clonotypes at roughly 1.0-7.0%.

TCRdb re-called the 5' RACE reads and gives one entry per CDR3 protein, without DNA. The table lists tens of thousands of distinct CDR3 sequences, with about 55% in the top ten. The sequence came from a woman between 18 and 69 years old in good health. The chain has TRBV18 and TRBJ2-1; TCRdb's D gene call, TRBD2, goes unchecked for lack of DNA. The sample consisted of blood T cells: a sorted CD56 or NKG2C T cell subset, CD4+ or CD8+ T cells, or bulk PBMC T cells (not recorded which). This CDR3 reads CASSLEGGSSYNEQFF.